This paragraph covers one TCR beta chain sequence. The data originate from a study of blood T cell repertoires in COVID-19. Study in general: Sites in the United States, Italy and Spain provided acute and convalescent COVID-19 samples. Nucleic acid was either cDNA or gDNA, and it came from T cells, B-cell-depleted T cells, or PBMCs.

Authors' data handling: The assay estimated nucleated cells by amplifying reference gene primers. Generated by immunoSEQ multiplex PCR, the TCRdb table keeps only in-frame clones and is missing some. That table is the source of V, J and clone size, and D and trimming were worked out from the DNA. The sample records more than 15,000 clones, around 89% being singletons. The receptor's source is a woman aged 55-75 years with active COVID-19. Sequencing was done on a sample of peripheral blood.

CDR3 DNA: TGCGCCAGCAGCCACGGGACAGGGACCACAGATACGCAGTATTTT. Residues: CASSHGTGTTDTQYF. The J gene is TRBJ2-3, the V gene TRBV5-1; TRBD1 agrees at 9 bases. The CDR3 has 15 residues. The V and J ends lost 4 bases and 2 bases, in that order; junction bases with no gene match: 5. CDR1 and CDR2 from the germline V gene are SGHRS and YFSETQ. Full variable domain (missing parts from reference TRBV5-1 and TRBJ2-3): KAGVTQTPRYLIKTRGQQVTLSCSPISGHRSVSWYQQTPGQGLQFLFEYFSETQRNKGNFPGRFSGRQFSNSRSEMNVSTLELGDSALYLCASSHGTGTTDTQYFGPGTRLTVL.